This T cell receptor beta chain was found in a study of blood T cell repertoires in COVID-19. Study overall: Spain, Italy and the United States supplied samples that represented acute and convalescent COVID-19. PBMCs, B-cell-depleted T cells, or T cells provided the cDNA or gDNA that made up the material.

In the original processing: Amplification from reference gene primers served as the basis for estimated nucleated cell counts. The method was immunoSEQ multiplex PCR; TCRdb's version includes in-frame clones alone and lacks a portion of them. V and J calls and clone size are copied from that table; D and trimming were computed from the DNA. The sample records roughly 200,000 clones, more than 60% being singletons. This CDR3 region has 11 residues. V lost 6 bases and J 7 bases, leaving 9 bases between the germline ends. Germline-derived CDR1 and CDR2 are ENHRY and SYGVKD. This chain joins TRBV10-3 and TRBJ1-1; D might be TRBD1 (5 bases). The clonotype comes from a man aged 45-60 years who had recovered from COVID-19. Sequenced input: peripheral blood. The CDR3 DNA reads as TGTGCCATCAGGGAGACAGTTGAAGCTTTCTTT. Amino acids: CAIRETVEAFF.